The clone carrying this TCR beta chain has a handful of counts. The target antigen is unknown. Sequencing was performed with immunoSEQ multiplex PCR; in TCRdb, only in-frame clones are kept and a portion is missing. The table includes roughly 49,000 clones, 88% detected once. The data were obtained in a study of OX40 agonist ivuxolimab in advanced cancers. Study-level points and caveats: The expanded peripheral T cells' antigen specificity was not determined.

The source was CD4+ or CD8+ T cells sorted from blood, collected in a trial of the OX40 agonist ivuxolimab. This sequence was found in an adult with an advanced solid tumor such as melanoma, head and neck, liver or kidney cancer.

As DNA, the CDR3 is TGCAGTGCTCCATATCTCTACGAGCAGTACTTC. As protein: CSAPYLYEQYF. The J gene is TRBJ2-7, the V gene TRBV20-1; D uncertain. Trimming shortened V by 5 bases and J by 3 bases, and 8 bases separated the two germline ends. CDR3 length equals 11 residues. The germline gives CDR1 DFQATT, CDR2 SNEGSKA (reference sequence).